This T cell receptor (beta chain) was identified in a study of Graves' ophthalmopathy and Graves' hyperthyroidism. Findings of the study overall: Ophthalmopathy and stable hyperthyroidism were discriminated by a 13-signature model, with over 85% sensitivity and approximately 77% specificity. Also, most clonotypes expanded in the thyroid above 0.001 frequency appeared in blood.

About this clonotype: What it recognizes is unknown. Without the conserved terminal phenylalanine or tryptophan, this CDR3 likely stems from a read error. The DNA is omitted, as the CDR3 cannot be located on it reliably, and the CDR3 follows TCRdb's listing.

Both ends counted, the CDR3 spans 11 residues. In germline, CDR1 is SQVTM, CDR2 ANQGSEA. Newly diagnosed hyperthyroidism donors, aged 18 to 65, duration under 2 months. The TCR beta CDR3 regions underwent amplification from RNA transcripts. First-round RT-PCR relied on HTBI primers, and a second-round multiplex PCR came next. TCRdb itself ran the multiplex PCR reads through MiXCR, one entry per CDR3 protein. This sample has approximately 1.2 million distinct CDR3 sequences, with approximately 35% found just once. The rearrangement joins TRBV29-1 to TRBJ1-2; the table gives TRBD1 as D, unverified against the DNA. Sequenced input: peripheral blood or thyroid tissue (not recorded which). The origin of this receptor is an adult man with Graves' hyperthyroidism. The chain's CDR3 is CSVGRGYGYAS.